This T cell receptor beta chain is drawn from a study of blood T cells in healthy people across ages. CDR1 and CDR2 from the germline V gene are SGHNT and YYREEE (reference sequence). The CDR3 runs to 13 residues. The V segment lost 4 bases and the J segment 9 bases; nucleotides outside the gene matches: 6. PCR was performed a second time for about 7 to 12 cycles using a sample-barcoded 5' primer and a J-beta primer mix. TCRdb re-analysed the 5' RACE reads in MiXCR, keeping a single row per CDR3 protein. The sample has 750,000 to 950,000 distinct CDR3 sequences, under 30% seen once. These data were also filed under a second study, of T cells of mothers and their children. That publication notes: Amplification in the second PCR used the M1S primer, which added sample barcodes and 2-4 random nucleotides.

The rearrangement uses TRBV5-4 and TRBJ1-4, with 7 bases that match TRBD1. Sequencing was done on a sample of blood. This TCR derives from a boy aged 5 to 17 in good health. This CDR3 reads CASSRDSSQKLFF. DNA for the CDR3: TGTGCCAGCAGCCGGGACAGCAGTCAAAAACTGTTTTTT. Filled out from reference TRBV5-4 and TRBJ1-4, the complete variable domain reads ETGVTQSPTHLIKTRGQQVTLRCSSQSGHNTVSWYQQALGQGPQFIFQYYREEENGRGNFPPRFSGLQFPNYSSELNVNALELDDSALYLCASSRDSSQKLFFGSGTQLSVL.